Below are 10 T cell receptor beta chains sequenced from a single sample in a study of blood T cell repertoires in COVID-19. The table came from immunoSEQ multiplex PCR; TCRdb's copy has only in-frame clones and leaves some out. The table records approximately 200,000 clones, about 76% of them present only once. The sequencing input was peripheral blood. The receptor set was obtained from a woman aged 35 to 49 with COVID-19, enrolled during active disease.

The V gene is TRBV6-5, the J gene TRBJ2-7; a possible D gene is TRBD2 (5 bases). The germline gives CDR1 MNHEY, CDR2 SVGAGI. Trimming cost V 2 bases and J 4 bases, with 6 bases left between them. The CDR3 covers 12 residues. CDR3 sequence (DNA): TGTGCCAGCAGTTACCGAGGGTACGAGCAGTACTTC. Protein: CASSYRGYEQYF.

This sequence joins TRBV9 and TRBJ1-6, with D hard to call. With 4 bases removed from V and 7 bases from J, the gap between germline ends came to 12 bases. CDR1 SGDLS and CDR2 YYNGEE come from the germline V gene. The CDR3 runs to 14 residues. CDR3: CASSRTEPNSPLHF. CDR3 in DNA: TGTGCCAGCAGCAGGACTGAACCGAATTCACCCCTCCACTTT.

The chain couples TRBV27 to TRBJ1-6, with 7 nucleotides matching TRBD1. Germline assignment: CDR1 MNHEY and CDR2 SMNVEV (reference sequence). This CDR3 region has 13 residues. V shed 2 bases and J 13 bases; nucleotides not matched to a gene: 5. The CDR3 DNA follows: TGTGCCAGCAGTTTACCCGACAGGGCTCCCCTCCACTTT. Its protein is CASSLPDRAPLHF.

The chain is built from TRBV29-1 and TRBJ1-1; 8 nucleotides match TRBD1. V shed 3 bases and J 11 bases; nucleotides not matched to a gene: 11. The length of the CDR3 is 13 residues. Germline CDR1 is SQVTM and CDR2 is ANQGSEA. The CDR3 loop is CSVDGTRTGNAFF. The DNA for the CDR3 is TGCAGCGTTGACGGAACGAGGACAGGGAACGCTTTCTTT.

This clone was detected only once. The chain combines TRBV5-1 with TRBJ2-3; TRBD1 matches 7 bases. CDR1 is SGHRS and CDR2 is YFSETQ in the germline V gene. The V gene end was trimmed by 4 bases and the J gene end by 3 bases; junction bases not matched to a gene: 5. This CDR3 has 14 residues. CDR3 sequence: CASSRDSQTDTQYF. The DNA for the CDR3 is TGCGCCAGCAGCCGGGACAGTCAGACAGATACGCAGTATTTT.

The V and J genes are TRBV7-3 and TRBJ2-1, with D maybe TRBD1 (6 bases). The CDR3 runs to 16 residues. Trimming pared 2 bases from V and 6 bases from J, leaving 17 bases between. Germline CDR1 and CDR2: SGHTA and FQGTGA. In DNA form, the CDR3 reads TGTGCCAGCAGCTTAGAACTACAGGGTAATTTCAATGAGCAGTTCTTC. Its translation: CASSLELQGNFNEQFF.

The V call is TRBV5-4, the J call TRBJ2-7, with 12 bases identical to TRBD2. The germline V gene has CDR1 SGHNT and CDR2 YYREEE (reference sequence). The CDR3 runs to 15 residues. The J segment lost 4 bases and the V segment lost 5 bases, leaving 7 bases of the junction unmatched. The CDR3 spells CASRLGLAGSYEQYF. CDR3 sequence (DNA): TGTGCCAGCAGGCTGGGACTAGCGGGTTCGTACGAGCAGTACTTC. Variable domain in full (rest from reference TRBV5-4 and TRBJ2-7): ETGVTQSPTHLIKTRGQQVTLRCSSQSGHNTVSWYQQALGQGPQFIFQYYREEENGRGNFPPRFSGLQFPNYSSELNVNALELDDSALYLCASRLGLAGSYEQYFGPGTRLTVT.

This clone was seen more than once but under ten times. This chain connects TRBV5-1 to TRBJ1-3, with TRBD1 identical over 7 bases. CDR3 length equals 15 residues. Germline V lookup: CDR1 SGHRS, CDR2 YFSETQ. J gave up 4 bases and V 0 bases, and 4 bases lay outside the gene matches. The CDR3 coding sequence is TGCGCCAGCAGCTTGGAACAGGGGAAAGGAAACACCATATATTTT. As protein: CASSLEQGKGNTIYF.

This clone occurred once. The chain couples TRBV9 to TRBJ1-2; possible D gene TRBD1, 6 bases. The V end was cut by 3 bases, the J end by 8 bases, with 14 bases between. Germline V gene lookup returns CDR1 SGDLS and CDR2 YYNGEE. The CDR3 extends over 13 amino acids. CDR3 residues: CASSAYEQGGYTF. DNA for the CDR3: TGTGCCAGCAGCGCCTACGAACAGGGCGGCTACACCTTC. The whole variable domain, filled in from reference TRBV9 and TRBJ1-2, reads DSGVTQTPKHLITATGQRVTLRCSPRSGDLSVYWYQQSLDQGLQFLIQYYNGEERAKGNILERFSAQQFPDLHSELNLSSLELGDSALYFCASSAYEQGGYTFGSGTRLTVV.

The rearrangement joins TRBV6-5 to TRBJ1-2; D is undetermined. V lost 8 bases and J 8 bases, leaving 12 bases between the germline ends. Per germline, CDR1 MNHEY and CDR2 SVGAGI. The CDR3 loop spans 11 amino acids. The CDR3 is CASSSSRGYTF. The CDR3 region has the DNA TGTGCCAGCTCATCCTCCAGGGGCTACACCTTC.